This entry is about one T cell receptor beta chain. This sample is drawn from a study of technical replicates of blood from a few donors. There are 15 residues in the CDR3. Trimming stripped 6 bases from V and 2 bases from J, with 16 bases between. Per the germline V gene, CDR1 is LNHDA and CDR2 is SQIVND (reference sequence). Profiled with immunoSEQ multiplex PCR; TCRdb holds only in-frame clones, not every one. This table holds tens of thousands of clones, 85% to 95% found once. The chain links TRBV19 to TRBJ1-2; D remains ambiguous. Sequenced sample: T cells isolated from PBMCs. The receptor was derived from a human donor in good health. This chain's CDR3 is CASSPVGGENYGYTF. CDR3 coding DNA: TGTGCCAGTAGCCCCGTAGGAGGAGAAAACTATGGCTACACCTTC.